These 3 T cell receptor beta chains originate from one sample sequenced in a study of blood T cell repertoires in COVID-19 (TCRdb year 2020). Library preparation used the immunoSEQ multiplex PCR assay. TCRdb took over this immuneACCESS table, retaining in-frame rearrangements with V and J assigned. Such tables are incomplete; in checked studies, under half of the missing clones stem from an unresolved V gene, and the remainder is unexplained. The sample data list 75,000 to 90,000 clones, and roughly 80% of these were observed just once. The biggest ten clones account for around 12% of the sample. The sample comprised peripheral blood. The receptors derive from a middle-aged woman with active or convalescent COVID-19.

The genes are TRBV28 and TRBJ1-1; tentatively, D is TRBD1 (5 bases). V lost 6 bases and J lost 4, with 21 bases in between. Looked up from germline, CDR1 is MDHEN and CDR2 is SYDVKM. The CDR3 sequence is 16 residues long. Here the CDR3 reads CASRTPGLPGATEAFF. In DNA, the CDR3 is TGTGCCAGCAGGACACCAGGGCTACCGGGAGCCACTGAAGCTTTCTTT.

The rearrangement joins TRBV2 to TRBJ2-7; possibly TRBD2 for D (6 bases). Germline loops: CDR1 SNHLY, CDR2 FYNNEI. The CDR3 totals 12 residues. Deletions cut 3 bases from V and 9 bases from J, with 12 bases between. CDR3 protein: CASSDGGRRQYF. The CDR3 coding sequence is TGTGCCAGCAGTGATGGGGGGAGACGGCAGTACTTC.

The chain couples TRBV5-6 to TRBJ2-2; the D gene is possibly TRBD1 (6 bases). V lost 4 bases to trimming and J lost 1 base, with 11 bases between them. The CDR3 is made up of 15 amino acids. Germline V CDR1 and CDR2: SGHDT, YYEEEE. The CDR3 loop is CASSPGVLNTGELFF. CDR3 DNA: TGTGCCAGCAGCCCAGGGGTCCTGAACACCGGGGAGCTGTTTTTT.